This T cell receptor (beta chain) emerged from a study of T cells in Graves' hyperthyroidism and ophthalmopathy. Germline V gene sequence: CDR1 SGHVS, CDR2 FQNEAQ. This CDR3 is built from 15 residues. Trimming removed 4 bases from V and 1 base from J; junction bases left unmatched: 5. It was RNA transcripts that yielded the amplified TCR beta CDR3 regions. TCR CDR3 regions were first amplified by RT-PCR with HTBI primers. One entry per CDR3 protein, called by TCRdb with MiXCR from the multiplex PCR reads. The sample contains 600,000 to 850,000 distinct CDR3 sequences, roughly a sixth of which appear only once. The patients, who ranged from 18 to 65 in age, presented with newly diagnosed hyperthyroidism lasting under 2 months. Used for diagnoses were clinical symptoms, serum thyroxine and TRAb, thyroid ultrasound and orbital computed tomography.

Sequenced input: blood. The receptor was isolated from a woman aged 50 to 65 with Graves' hyperthyroidism that later progressed to Graves' ophthalmopathy. This rearrangement joins TRBV7-8 to TRBJ2-5, with 8 bases lining up with TRBD1. CDR3 sequence (DNA): TGTGCCAGCAGCTCGGACAGGGCCTTCCAAGAGACCCAGTACTTC. Translation: CASSSDRAFQETQYF.